This is a list of T cell receptor beta chains from one sample in a study of T cells in localized non-small cell lung cancer. Clones were read by immunoSEQ multiplex PCR, and TCRdb kept only the in-frame ones, dropping some. The data contain tens of thousands of clones, over 80% of them singletons. This specimen was peripheral blood, taken before any cancer treatment. The receptor source for this set is a man aged 35-69 years with stage I squamous cell lung carcinoma. Each CDR3 is given with its conserved first and last residue. The D gene is left open where the match is weak. A row's size may be missing; if present it is once, few, many or a size class.

j_call	cdr3_length	d_call	v_call	clone_size	cdr3_aa	cdr3_nt
TRBJ1-3	16	TRBD1	TRBV10-3	NA	CAISDPDRSAGNTIYF	TGTGCCATCAGTGACCCGGACAGGTCGGCTGGAAACACCATATATTTT
TRBJ2-7	11	NA	TRBV7-9	NA	CASSSYGSHYF	TGTGCCAGCAGCTCTTACGGATCCCATTACTTC
TRBJ1-1	11	NA	TRBV20-1	once	CSARQRSEAFF	TGCAGTGCTAGACAGCGTAGTGAAGCTTTCTTT
TRBJ2-5	15	TRBD1	TRBV18	few	CASSLGQAGGETQYF	TGTGCCAGCTCACTTGGACAGGCTGGGGGAGAGACCCAGTACTTC
TRBJ2-3	11	NA	TRBV29-1	NA	CSVEGTDTQYF	TGCAGCGTTGAAGGCACAGATACGCAGTATTTT
TRBJ2-2	16	NA	TRBV19	NA	CASSIAGTANTGELFF	TGTGCCAGTAGTATTGCGGGGACAGCGAACACCGGGGAGCTGTTTTTT
TRBJ1-4	13	NA	TRBV5-5	NA	CASRPALAEKLFF	TGTGCCAGCAGGCCCGCCCTCGCTGAAAAACTGTTTTTT
TRBJ2-7	16	NA	TRBV4-3	NA	CASSQDSFPRAYEQYF	TGCGCCAGCAGCCAAGACTCTTTTCCTCGGGCCTACGAGCAGTACTTC
TRBJ1-3	14	NA	TRBV6-6	NA	CASSLGVRKNTIYF	TGTGCCAGCAGTCTAGGGGTGAGGAAGAACACCATATATTTT
TRBJ2-7	13	NA	TRBV18	NA	CASSPPAGGEQYF	TGTGCCAGCTCACCACCGGCAGGTGGCGAGCAGTACTTC
TRBJ2-2	15	NA	TRBV5-1	NA	CASSSGNTNTGELFF	TGCGCCAGCAGCTCCGGGAATACGAACACCGGGGAGCTGTTTTTT
TRBJ2-3	16	NA	TRBV27	NA	CASSLDGRTSTDTQYF	TGTGCCAGCAGTTTAGACGGGCGGACGAGCACAGATACGCAGTATTTT
TRBJ2-5	14	NA	TRBV7-2	NA	CASSLVGPRETQYF	TGTGCCAGCAGCTTAGTGGGGCCGAGGGAGACCCAGTACTTC
TRBJ2-1	15	TRBD2	TRBV5-1	NA	CASSLGTSGGYEQFF	TGCGCCAGCAGCTTGGGAACTAGCGGGGGATATGAGCAGTTCTTC
TRBJ1-6	18	NA	TRBV28	NA	CASSFPRGGISYNSPLHF	TGTGCCAGCAGTTTTCCGCGGGGGGGGATCTCCTATAATTCACCCCTCCACTTT
TRBJ2-7	15	NA	TRBV4-1	once	CASSQGNRAAHEQYF	TGCGCCAGCAGCCAAGGGAACAGGGCAGCGCACGAGCAGTACTTC
TRBJ2-3	15	TRBD2	TRBV5-4	NA	CASSTLAGDTDTQYF	TGTGCCAGCAGCACCCTAGCGGGAGACACAGATACGCAGTATTTT
TRBJ1-1	12	NA	TRBV29-1	few	CSVSSVNTEAFF	TGCAGCGTTTCATCAGTGAACACTGAAGCTTTCTTT
TRBJ2-5	15	TRBD1	TRBV2	NA	CASSIQGGSQETQYF	TGTGCCAGCAGTATACAGGGGGGATCCCAAGAGACCCAGTACTTC
TRBJ2-3	16	TRBD2	TRBV11-2	NA	CASSLVAGGGTDTQYF	TGTGCCAGCAGCTTAGTAGCGGGGGGCGGCACAGATACGCAGTATTTT
TRBJ1-2	13	NA	TRBV6-5	NA	CASSYSRGGGYTF	TGTGCCAGCAGTTACTCGAGGGGGGGCGGCTACACCTTC
TRBJ1-6	11	NA	TRBV25-1	NA	CASSQNSPLHF	TGTGCCAGCAGTCAGAATTCACCCCTCCACTTT